Sequencing of this T cell receptor beta chain was carried out in a study of control samples from healthy donors and cancer patients. Trimming left V 4 bases short and J 6 bases short, with 9 bases between. This CDR3 contains 13 residues. The germline V gene has CDR1 SGHDN and CDR2 FVKESK. This table comes from immunoSEQ multiplex PCR, and its TCRdb copy is limited to in-frame clones, with some not included. The table includes over 150,000 clones, roughly 92% detected once. The chain recombines TRBV14 with TRBJ1-4; D is ambiguous. The sample taken for sequencing was blood. The TCR comes from a woman younger than 30 in good health. The CDR3 DNA sequence: TGTGCCAGCAGCCGCCGGGTTTATGAAAAACTGTTTTTT. Amino acids: CASSRRVYEKLFF.